The 15 T cell receptor beta chains presented below share a single source sample, sequenced in a study of CD8+ T cells in alopecia areata. cDNA reverse transcribed from extracted RNA served as the sequencing template. Some clones are missing from TCRdb's copy, which holds only in-frame ones; the method was immunoSEQ multiplex PCR. The sample yields a few hundred thousand clones, under 80% seen once. Sequencing was performed on CD4+ T cells sorted from blood, taken at week 0. The receptors originated from a human donor with alopecia areata.

The gene calls are TRBV29-1 and TRBJ2-3; D is unclear. CDR1 SQVTM and CDR2 ANQGSEA come from the germline V gene. Between the trimmed V and J ends, which lost 5 bases and 2 bases, there was a span of 2 bases. This CDR3 region has 10 residues. The CDR3 region has the DNA TGCAGCGTTCTCACAGATACGCAGTATTTT. Protein sequence: CSVLTDTQYF.

The chain uses TRBV2 and TRBJ2-1; D tentatively fits TRBD1 or TRBD2 (5 bases each). Trimming took 0 bases from V and 7 from J, leaving 16 bases between them. Germline loops: CDR1 SNHLY, CDR2 FYNNEI. There are 16 residues in the CDR3. Here the CDR3 reads CASSEAGTQPPNEQFF. The CDR3 nucleotides read TGTGCCAGCAGTGAAGCAGGGACCCAACCCCCAAATGAGCAGTTCTTC.

This clone was counted only a few times. The chain uses TRBV29-1 and TRBJ1-1; no reliable D call. This CDR3 is 13 amino acids long. CDR1 and CDR2 (germline): SQVTM, ANQGSEA. Trimming removed 5 bases from V and 0 bases from J, with 10 bases in between. The CDR3: CSVQETVNTEAFF. The CDR3, as DNA: TGCAGCGTTCAGGAGACGGTGAACACTGAAGCTTTCTTT.

V gene TRBV9 combines with J gene TRBJ1-3; D call uncertain. V was pared by 3 bases and J by 3 bases, with 13 bases between. The CDR3 is 15 amino acids. Germline CDR1 and CDR2: SGDLS and YYNGEE. CDR3 DNA sequence: TGTGCCAGCAGCGACATCCGGGGAGGTGGAAACACCATATATTTT. Translating gives CASSDIRGGGNTIYF. The complete variable domain, with remaining parts taken from reference TRBV9 and TRBJ1-3, reads DSGVTQTPKHLITATGQRVTLRCSPRSGDLSVYWYQQSLDQGLQFLIQYYNGEERAKGNILERFSAQQFPDLHSELNLSSLELGDSALYFCASSDIRGGGNTIYFGEGSWLTVV.

The V call is TRBV29-1, the J call TRBJ2-5; 9 bases are a match to TRBD2. The V gene's germline CDR1 is SQVTM and CDR2 ANQGSEA. The CDR3 spans 16 residues. The trim removed 3 bases at V and 3 bases at J, leaving 11 bases unmatched. The chain's CDR3 is CSVDLSGGPKEETQYF. The CDR3 DNA is TGCAGCGTTGATTTAAGCGGGGGGCCAAAGGAAGAGACCCAGTACTTC.

CDR3 coding DNA: TGTGCCAGCAGCCTCGGGGGAAACTACGAAAAACTGTTTTTT. Protein: CASSLGGNYEKLFF. The chain joins TRBV5-4 to TRBJ1-4; TRBD1 is a possible D gene (5 bases). V lost 4 bases and J 8 bases, leaving 15 bases between the germline ends. From germline, CDR1 is SGHNT and CDR2 YYREEE (reference sequence). The CDR3 runs to 14 residues.

This clone was counted only a few times. The CDR3, as DNA: TGTGCCAGCAGCTTAGCAGGGACGCAAGAGACCCAGTACTTC. Translation gives CASSLAGTQETQYF. The chain uses TRBV7-2 and TRBJ2-5; D tentatively fits TRBD1 or TRBD2 (5 bases each). Germline V gene sequence: CDR1 SGHTA, CDR2 FQGNSA. The length of the CDR3 is 14 residues. Trimming shortened V by 0 bases and J by 2 bases, and 7 bases separated the two germline ends.

The chain links TRBV4-1 to TRBJ1-2; D uncertain. Germline CDR1 MGHRA, CDR2 YSYEKL. The CDR3 has 14 residues. Trimming left V 2 bases short and J 4 bases short, with 11 bases between. The CDR3 bases are TGCGCCAGCAGCCAACCCCCCGTCGGCTATGGCTACACCTTC. Its protein product is CASSQPPVGYGYTF.

This chain links TRBV29-1 with TRBJ1-1, with D tentatively TRBD1 (5 bases). Germline CDR1 reads SQVTM; CDR2 reads ANQGSEA. Trimming removed 6 bases from V and 1 base from J, with 12 bases in between. The CDR3 loop spans 13 amino acids. The CDR3 DNA reads TGCAGCGTCCGTATTGACAGGAACACTGAAGCTTTCTTT. Its protein product is CSVRIDRNTEAFF.

V gene TRBV29-1 combines with J gene TRBJ1-1; D is unclear. Germline V CDR1 and CDR2: SQVTM, ANQGSEA. The CDR3 has 12 residues. The CDR3 here is CSYFVMNTEAFF. CDR3 coding DNA: TGCAGTTATTTTGTAATGAACACTGAAGCTTTCTTT.

The chain links TRBV29-1 to TRBJ1-2; TRBD1 agrees at 8 bases. CDR1 is SQVTM, CDR2 ANQGSEA, per germline. This CDR3 spans 15 amino acids. V lost 3 bases to trimming and J lost 4 bases; unmatched junction nucleotides: 10. DNA for the CDR3: TGCAGCGTTGATTCCCCGACAGGGGCCCGCTATGGCTACACCTTC. It encodes CSVDSPTGARYGYTF.

The chain joins TRBV7-3 to TRBJ2-7, with D possibly matching TRBD1 (6 bases). Trimming stripped 2 bases from V and 3 bases from J, with 11 bases between. CDR3 length: 14 residues. The germline gives CDR1 SGHTA, CDR2 FQGTGA. CDR3 nucleotides: TGTGCCAGCAGCTTAGCAGGGGATCGCTACGAGCAGTACTTC. Translated, it gives CASSLAGDRYEQYF.

Notes on this clone: This CDR3 is also generated by other DNA sequences in the sample. This chain connects TRBV30 to TRBJ2-3; no clear D. Germline V gene lookup returns CDR1 GTSNPN and CDR2 SVGIG (reference sequence). The V and J ends lost 0 bases and 1 base respectively, with 2 bases between them. This CDR3 is 12 amino acids long. For the CDR3, the DNA is TGTGCCTGGAGTGTCGGCACAGATACGCAGTATTTT. Residues: CAWSVGTDTQYF. The full variable domain, with the rest looked up from reference TRBV30 and TRBJ2-3, is SQTIHQWPATLVQPVGSPLSLECTVEGTSNPNLYWYRQAAGRGLQLLFYSVGIGQISSEVPQNLSASRPQDRQFILSSKKLLLSDSGFYLCAWSVGTDTQYFGPGTRLTVL.

The chain carries TRBV19 and TRBJ1-1, with D uncertain. Germline V gene lookup returns CDR1 LNHDA and CDR2 SQIVND (reference sequence). This CDR3 comprises 15 residues. With 1 base removed from V and 0 bases from J, the gap between germline ends came to 9 bases. CDR3 sequence (DNA): TGTGCCAGTAGTATAGTTCCAGCTTTGAACACTGAAGCTTTCTTT. Protein product: CASSIVPALNTEAFF.

V and J are TRBV5-1 and TRBJ2-2; D gene ambiguous. The CDR3 sequence is 15 residues long. V lost 6 bases, J lost 0 bases, and 12 bases lay in between. Germline V gives CDR1 SGHRS, CDR2 YFSETQ. The CDR3 nucleotides are TGCGCCAGCACCAGACAAGTCGCGAACACCGGGGAGCTGTTTTTT. Residues: CASTRQVANTGELFF.